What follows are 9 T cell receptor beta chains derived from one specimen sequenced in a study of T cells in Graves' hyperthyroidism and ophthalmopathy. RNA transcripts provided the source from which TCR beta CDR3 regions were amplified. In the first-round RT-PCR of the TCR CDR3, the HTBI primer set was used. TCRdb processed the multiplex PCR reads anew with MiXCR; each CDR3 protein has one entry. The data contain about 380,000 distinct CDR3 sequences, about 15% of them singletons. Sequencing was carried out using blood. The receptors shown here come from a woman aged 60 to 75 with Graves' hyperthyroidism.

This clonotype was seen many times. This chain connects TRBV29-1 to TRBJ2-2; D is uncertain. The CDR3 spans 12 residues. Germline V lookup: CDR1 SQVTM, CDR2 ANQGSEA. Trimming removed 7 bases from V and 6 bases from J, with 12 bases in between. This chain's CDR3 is CSAIGQAGELFF. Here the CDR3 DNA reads TGCAGCGCCATAGGGCAGGCCGGGGAGCTGTTTTTT.

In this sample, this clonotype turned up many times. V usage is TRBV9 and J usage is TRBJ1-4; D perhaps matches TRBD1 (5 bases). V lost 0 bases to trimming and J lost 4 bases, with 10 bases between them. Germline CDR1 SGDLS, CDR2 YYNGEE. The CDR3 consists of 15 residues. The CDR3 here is CASSVGTGVNEKLFF. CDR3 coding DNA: TGTGCCAGCAGCGTAGGCACAGGAGTTAATGAAAAACTGTTTTTT.

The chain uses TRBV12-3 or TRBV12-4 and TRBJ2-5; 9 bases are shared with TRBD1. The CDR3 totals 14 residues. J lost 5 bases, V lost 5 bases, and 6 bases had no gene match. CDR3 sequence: CASSRNRGLETQYF. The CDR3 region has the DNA TGTGCCAGCAGTCGAAACAGGGGGCTGGAGACCCAGTACTTC.

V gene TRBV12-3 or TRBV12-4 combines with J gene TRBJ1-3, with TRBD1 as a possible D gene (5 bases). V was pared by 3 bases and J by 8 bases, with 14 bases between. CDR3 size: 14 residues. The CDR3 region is CASSFAGLADTIYF. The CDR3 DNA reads TGTGCCAGCAGTTTCGCAGGGTTGGCGGACACCATATATTTT.

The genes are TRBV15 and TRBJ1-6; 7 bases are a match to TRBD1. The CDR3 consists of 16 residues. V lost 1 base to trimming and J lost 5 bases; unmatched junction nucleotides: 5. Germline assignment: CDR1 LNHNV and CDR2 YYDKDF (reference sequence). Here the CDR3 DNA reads TGTGCCACCAGCAGAGGGGACAGAAAAGATAATTCACCCCTCCACTTT. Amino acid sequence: CATSRGDRKDNSPLHF.

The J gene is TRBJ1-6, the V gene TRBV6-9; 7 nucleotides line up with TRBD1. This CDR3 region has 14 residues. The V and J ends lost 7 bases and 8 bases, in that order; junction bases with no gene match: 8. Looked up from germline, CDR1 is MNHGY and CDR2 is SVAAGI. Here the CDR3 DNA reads TGTGCCAGCACTTACAGGGGTAGAGATTCACCCCTCCACTTT. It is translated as CASTYRGRDSPLHF.

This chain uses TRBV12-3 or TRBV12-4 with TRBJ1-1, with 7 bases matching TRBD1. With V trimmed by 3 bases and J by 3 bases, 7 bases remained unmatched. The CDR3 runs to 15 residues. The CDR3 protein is CASSFSAGTDTEAFF. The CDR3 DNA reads TGTGCCAGCAGTTTTTCCGCCGGGACAGACACTGAAGCTTTCTTT.

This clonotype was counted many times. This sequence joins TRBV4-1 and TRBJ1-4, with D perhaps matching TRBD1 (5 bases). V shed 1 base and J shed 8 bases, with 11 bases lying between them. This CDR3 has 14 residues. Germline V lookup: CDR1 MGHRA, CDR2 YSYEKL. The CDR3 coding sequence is TGCGCCAGCAGCCAAGGATATGGGGGAGAAAAACTGTTTTTT. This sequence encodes CASSQGYGGEKLFF.

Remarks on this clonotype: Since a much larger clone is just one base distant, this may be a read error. The CDR3 is CASSPKERVELFF. The DNA of the CDR3 is TGTGCCAGCTCACCGAAGGAAAGGGTAGAACTGTTTTTT. The V call is TRBV18, the J call TRBJ1-4, with D unresolved. Trimming stripped 3 bases from V and 12 bases from J, with 14 bases between. CDR1 and CDR2 (germline): KGHSH, LQKENI. This CDR3 is 13 amino acids long.